This TCR beta chain was recovered during a study of blood T cell repertoires in COVID-19. The V end was cut by 4 bases, the J end by 1 base, with 7 bases between. The CDR3 has 13 amino acids. Germline V gene lookup returns CDR1 MNHEY and CDR2 SVGEGT. Participants were aged about 18 to 90 years from about two dozen US areas. Cohort allocation depended upon clinical history that participants reported. Cohort 3 donors counted as recovered after two negative PCRs, clearance, or resolved symptoms. Using immunoSEQ multiplex PCR, the repertoire was profiled, and TCRdb retains in-frame clones only, with some absent. This table holds about 310,000 clones, roughly 90% found once.

The chain has TRBV6-2 or TRBV6-3 and TRBJ1-1; D possibly corresponds to TRBD1 (6 bases). The TCR was taken from a middle-aged woman who had recovered from COVID-19. Sequencing was done on a sample of PBMCs or T cells enriched from blood (not recorded which). This chain's CDR3 is CASSLQGNTEAFF. In nucleotides, the CDR3 is TGTGCCAGCAGTTTACAGGGGAACACTGAAGCTTTCTTT.